This TCR beta chain was recorded in a study of shared clonotypes between healthy human individuals (dated by TCRdb to the early 2020s). Looking at the study overall: A few men and a couple of women, aged 18 to 49 years, made up the cohort. To estimate repertoire size and how much clonotype sharing occurs between individuals, the study deeply sequenced the blood TCR repertoires of 5 or 6 healthy adults. Per donor, leukapheresis produced somewhere between about 0.94 and 9 billion PBMCs. Libraries were prepared and TCR repertoires were sequenced by different laboratories using diverse techniques, in order to increase sequencing depth and limit assay-specific biases. Per donor, three plates each were used for CD4 naive and CD4 memory, two for CD8 naive, and one for CD8 memory. Study-level results and caveats: Incomplete sequencing was indicated by rarefaction of sorted-subset datasets, despite the large sequencing depth. When a handful of donors were compared, the shared fraction of clonotypes was approximately 5% for naive CD4, 3.5% to 4% for naive CD8, more than 2% for memory CD4, and 0.35% to 0.4% for memory CD8. Larger estimated clonotype richness was generally found for naive subsets than for memory subsets. Pairwise subsampling led to the expectation that sequencing depth would affect the degree of clonotype sharing among donors. Sampling was restricted to blood, and TCR repertoires in tissue are likely to differ from TCR repertoires in blood. Higher generation probabilities were observed for clonotypes shared by all four sorted-subset donors than for non-shared clonotypes. The small number of donors limited the genetic and exposure-history diversity represented.

Donors were healthy HIV-negative adults with no recently reported acute infections or vaccinations. Every donor was a Caucasian adult living in Nashville, Tennessee, USA. CD4+ T cells were enriched by magnetic negative selection, after which naive cells were positively selected on CD45RA and the negative fraction was taken as the memory subset. Blood was obtained by leukapheresis, after which PBMCs were separated by Ficoll-Histopaque density gradient centrifugation and cryopreserved in liquid nitrogen vapor phase. Purity and quantity of every magnetically sorted T cell population were checked by analytical flow cytometry. From each sorted fraction, genomic DNA was isolated and quantified by UV absorbance on a Nanodrop 2000c. Comments on this clone: Its antigen is not yet known. Qualities for individual bases were not recorded, and no much larger clone is one base off.

Sequences MDHEN (CDR1) and SYDVKM (CDR2) are obtained from the germline V gene. After removal of 1 base from V and 0 bases from J, the junction retains 7 bases not matched to a gene. Inclusive of the bounding cysteine and phenylalanine, the CDR3 is 18 residues long. Just CDR3 DNA is preserved here, 54 bases in frame from base 1. Using the deep immunoSEQ assay, multiplex PCR amplified TCR CDR3 regions from genomic DNA. Extracted genomic DNA from each cell subset was spread evenly across all wells of several immunoSEQ 96-well plates, with each plate serving as a replicate. For sorted subsets, each replicate PCR was loaded with approximately 0.2 ug genomic DNA, equivalent to 30,000 to 35,000 T cell genomes. Purified libraries were measured with a Qubit 3.0 fluorometer, size-checked on a Bioanalyzer 2100, and measured again with the KAPA Library Quantification kit. Every immunoSEQ 96-well plate was sequenced on a separate single-read 150-cycle Illumina NextSeq 550 flow cell. Processing in the source paper ran as follows. The immunoSEQ output contained only junctional sequences without quality scores, so filtering could not match that applied to full-length reads. To assign V/J genes and CDR3, sequences were annotated against IMGT germline references using PyIR, a Python wrapper for IgBLAST v1.9. Reads were filtered out if the reads had weak V/J assignments (E-value above 1e-6), no CDR3, stop codons, out-of-frame junctions, or ambiguous translated residues. V3J clonotypes were defined as sequences sharing the same inferred V gene, J gene, and CDR3 amino acid sequence. Percentage overlap between repertoires was calculated by dividing the number of shared unique clonotypes by the size of the smaller repertoire. Repertoire richness was assessed with RTK rarefaction, the Chao1 estimator, and Recon v2.1 estimates of unobserved clonotypes. OLGA was used to compute generation probabilities for all TCRbeta clonotypes that the gDNA method yielded from several donors. TCRdb took over this immuneACCESS table, retaining in-frame rearrangements with V and J assigned. Such tables are incomplete; in checked studies, under half of the missing clones stem from an unresolved V gene, and the remainder is unexplained. V and J calls and clone size are given by that table; D and trimming were obtained from the DNA. Across this sample there are about 770,000 clones, with around 77% seen only once. Clones ranked in the top ten supply 1.8% of the sample.

Recombination joined TRBV28 with TRBJ2-1, and 9 junctional nucleotides match TRBD1. The sequence was obtained from a woman aged 25 to 39 in good health. Specimen: memory CD4+ T cells sorted from blood. In light of the paper, this sample's cell subset or site label describes: CD45RA-negative fraction. The CDR3 region reads CASSLSSGQGSSYNEQFF. The nucleotide sequence is TGTGCCAGCAGTTTATCTAGTGGACAGGGGAGCTCCTACAATGAGCAGTTCTTC.